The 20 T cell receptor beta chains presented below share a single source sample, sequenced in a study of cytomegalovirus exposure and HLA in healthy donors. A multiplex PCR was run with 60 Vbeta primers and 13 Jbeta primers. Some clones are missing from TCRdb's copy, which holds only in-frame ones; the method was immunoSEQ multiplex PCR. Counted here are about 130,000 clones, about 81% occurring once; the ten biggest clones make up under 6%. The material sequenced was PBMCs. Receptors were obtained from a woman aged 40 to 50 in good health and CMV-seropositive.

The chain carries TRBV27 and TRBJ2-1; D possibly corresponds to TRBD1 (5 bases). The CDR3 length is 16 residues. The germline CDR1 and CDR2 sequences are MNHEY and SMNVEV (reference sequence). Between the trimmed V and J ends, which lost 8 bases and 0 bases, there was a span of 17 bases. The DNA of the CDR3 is TGTGCCAGCCGCCGCAATGGGGCTAGCTCCTACAATGAGCAGTTCTTC. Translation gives CASRRNGASSYNEQFF.

The CDR3 sequence: CASSLAPGNPYEQYF. The CDR3 region has the DNA TGCGCCAGCAGCTTGGCCCCGGGGAATCCCTACGAGCAGTACTTC. The gene calls are TRBV5-1 and TRBJ2-7; weak D call: TRBD2 (5 bases). V shed 0 bases and J shed 2 bases, with 12 bases lying between them. The CDR3 loop spans 15 amino acids. Germline values: CDR1 SGHRS, CDR2 YFSETQ.

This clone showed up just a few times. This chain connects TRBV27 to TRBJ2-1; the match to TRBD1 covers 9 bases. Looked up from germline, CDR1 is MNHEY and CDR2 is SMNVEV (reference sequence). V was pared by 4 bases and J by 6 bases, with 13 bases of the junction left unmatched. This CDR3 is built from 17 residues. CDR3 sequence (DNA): TGTGCCAGCAGTTCTACGTCGGACAGGGGTGTTGGCAATGAGCAGTTCTTC. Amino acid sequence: CASSSTSDRGVGNEQFF.

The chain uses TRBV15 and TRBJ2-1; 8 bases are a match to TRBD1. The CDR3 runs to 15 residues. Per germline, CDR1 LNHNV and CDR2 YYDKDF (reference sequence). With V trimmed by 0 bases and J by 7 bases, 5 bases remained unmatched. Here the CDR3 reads CATSRDPTGGNEQFF. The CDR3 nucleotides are TGTGCCACCAGCAGAGATCCAACAGGGGGGAATGAGCAGTTCTTC.

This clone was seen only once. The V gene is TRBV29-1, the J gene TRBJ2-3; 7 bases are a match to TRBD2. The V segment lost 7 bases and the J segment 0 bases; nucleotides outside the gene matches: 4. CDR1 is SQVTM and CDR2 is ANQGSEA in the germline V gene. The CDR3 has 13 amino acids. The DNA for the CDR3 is TGCAGCGCCGGGCGGGGGAGCACAGATACGCAGTATTTT. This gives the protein CSAGRGSTDTQYF.

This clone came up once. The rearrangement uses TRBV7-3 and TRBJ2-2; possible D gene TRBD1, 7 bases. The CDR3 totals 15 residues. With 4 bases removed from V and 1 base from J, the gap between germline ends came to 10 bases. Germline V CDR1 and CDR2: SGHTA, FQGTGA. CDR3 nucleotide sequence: TGTGCCAGCAGCTCTCAGGGGGGGAACACCGGGGAGCTGTTTTTT. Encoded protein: CASSSQGGNTGELFF.

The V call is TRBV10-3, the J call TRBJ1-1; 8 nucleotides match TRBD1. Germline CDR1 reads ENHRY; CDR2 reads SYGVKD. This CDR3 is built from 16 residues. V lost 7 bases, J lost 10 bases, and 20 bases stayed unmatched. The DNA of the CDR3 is TGTGCCATCATCCCCGGGACAGGAGGCCGCCGAGGTAGAGCTTTCTTT. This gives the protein CAIIPGTGGRRGRAFF.

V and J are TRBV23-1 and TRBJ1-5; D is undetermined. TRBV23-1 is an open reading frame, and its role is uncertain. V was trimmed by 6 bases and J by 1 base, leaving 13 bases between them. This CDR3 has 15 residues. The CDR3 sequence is CASSQPGTSNQPQHF. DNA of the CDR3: TGCGCCAGCAGCCAACCGGGAACGAGCAATCAGCCCCAGCATTTT.

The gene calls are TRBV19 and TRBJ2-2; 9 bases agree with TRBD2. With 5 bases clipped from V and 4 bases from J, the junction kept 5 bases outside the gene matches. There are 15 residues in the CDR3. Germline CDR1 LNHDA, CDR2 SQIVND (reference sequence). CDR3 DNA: TGTGCCAGTAGTCGGACTAGCGTTGGCACCGGGGAGCTGTTTTTT. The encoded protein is CASSRTSVGTGELFF.

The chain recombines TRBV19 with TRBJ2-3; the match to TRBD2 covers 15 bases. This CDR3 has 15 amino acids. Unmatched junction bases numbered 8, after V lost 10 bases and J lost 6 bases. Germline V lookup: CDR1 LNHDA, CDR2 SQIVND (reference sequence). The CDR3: CATTSGTSGRDTQYF. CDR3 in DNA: TGTGCCACCACCTCCGGGACTAGCGGGAGGGATACGCAGTATTTT.

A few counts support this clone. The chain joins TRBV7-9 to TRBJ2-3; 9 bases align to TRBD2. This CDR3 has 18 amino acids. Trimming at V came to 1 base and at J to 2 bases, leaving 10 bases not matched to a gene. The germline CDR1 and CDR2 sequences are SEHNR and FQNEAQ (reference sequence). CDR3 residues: CASSLGTGLARSTDTQYF. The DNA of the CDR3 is TGTGCCAGCAGCTTAGGCACAGGACTAGCGAGGTCCACAGATACGCAGTATTTT.

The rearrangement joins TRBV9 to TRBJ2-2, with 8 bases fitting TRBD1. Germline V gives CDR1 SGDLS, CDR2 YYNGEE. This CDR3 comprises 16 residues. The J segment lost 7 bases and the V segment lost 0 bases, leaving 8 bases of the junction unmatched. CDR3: CASSVGRRGLVGELFF. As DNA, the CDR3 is TGTGCCAGCAGCGTAGGTCGCAGGGGGCTAGTCGGGGAGCTGTTTTTT.

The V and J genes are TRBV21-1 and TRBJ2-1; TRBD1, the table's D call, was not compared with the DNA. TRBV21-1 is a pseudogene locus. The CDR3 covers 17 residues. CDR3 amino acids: CASSKLKGTGSYNEQFF. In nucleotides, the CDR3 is TGTGCCAGCAGCAAACTAAAGGGGACAGGTAGCTACAATGAGCAGTTCTTC.

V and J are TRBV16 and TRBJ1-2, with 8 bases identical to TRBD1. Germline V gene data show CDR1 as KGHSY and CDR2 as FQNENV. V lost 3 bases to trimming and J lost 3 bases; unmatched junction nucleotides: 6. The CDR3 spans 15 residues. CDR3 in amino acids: CASSQDVQGDYGYTF. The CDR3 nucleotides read TGTGCCAGCAGCCAGGACGTACAGGGGGACTATGGCTACACCTTC. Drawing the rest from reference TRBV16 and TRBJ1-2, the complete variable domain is GEEVAQTPKHLVRGEGQKAKLYCAPIKGHSYVFWYQQVLKNEFKFLISFQNENVFDETGMPKERFSAKCLPNSPCSLEIQATKLEDSAVYFCASSQDVQGDYGYTFGSGTRLTVV.

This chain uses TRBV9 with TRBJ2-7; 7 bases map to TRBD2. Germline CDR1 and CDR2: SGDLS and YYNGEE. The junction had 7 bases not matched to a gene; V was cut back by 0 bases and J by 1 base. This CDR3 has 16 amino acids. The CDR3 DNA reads TGTGCCAGCAGCGTAGTATGGGGGGGGGTGTCCTACGAGCAGTACTTC. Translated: CASSVVWGGVSYEQYF.

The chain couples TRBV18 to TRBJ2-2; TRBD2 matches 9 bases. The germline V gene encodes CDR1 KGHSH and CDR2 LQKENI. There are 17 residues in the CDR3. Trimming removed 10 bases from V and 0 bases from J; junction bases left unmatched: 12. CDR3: CATPGLAGPSNTGELFF. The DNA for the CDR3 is TGTGCCACCCCGGGGCTAGCGGGGCCATCGAACACCGGGGAGCTGTTTTTT.

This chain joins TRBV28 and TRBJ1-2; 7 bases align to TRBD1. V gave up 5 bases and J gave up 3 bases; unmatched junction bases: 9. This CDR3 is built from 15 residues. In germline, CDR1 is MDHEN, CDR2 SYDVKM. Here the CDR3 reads CASSAHGQDYYGYTF. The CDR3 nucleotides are TGTGCCAGCAGTGCGCACGGACAGGATTACTATGGCTACACCTTC.

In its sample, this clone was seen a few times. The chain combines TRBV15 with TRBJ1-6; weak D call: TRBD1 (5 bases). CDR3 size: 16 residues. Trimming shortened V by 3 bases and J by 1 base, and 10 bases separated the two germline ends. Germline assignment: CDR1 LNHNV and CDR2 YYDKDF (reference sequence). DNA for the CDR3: TGTGCCACCAGCAGCGGGGGAATTTCCTATAATTCACCCCTCCACTTT. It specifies CATSSGGISYNSPLHF.

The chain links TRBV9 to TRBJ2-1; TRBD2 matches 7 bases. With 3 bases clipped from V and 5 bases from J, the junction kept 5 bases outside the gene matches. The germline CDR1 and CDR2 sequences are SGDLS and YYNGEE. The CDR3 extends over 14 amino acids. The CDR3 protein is CASSAIAGNNEQFF. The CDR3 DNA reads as TGTGCCAGCAGCGCCATAGCGGGTAACAATGAGCAGTTCTTC.

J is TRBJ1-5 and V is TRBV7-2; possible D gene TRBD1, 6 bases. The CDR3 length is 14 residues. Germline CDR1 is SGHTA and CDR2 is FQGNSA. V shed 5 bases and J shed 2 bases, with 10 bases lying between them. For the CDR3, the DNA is TGTGCCAGCAGCCCGCGACAGGGCAATCAGCCCCAGCATTTT. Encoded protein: CASSPRQGNQPQHF.